The 26 T cell receptor beta chains given below trace back to one sample, sequenced in a study of blood T cell repertoires in COVID-19. Clones were read by immunoSEQ multiplex PCR, and TCRdb kept only the in-frame ones, dropping some. There are 27,000 or so clones in the sample; 85% to 90% occur only once, and around 4.9% lies in the top ten. Sequenced: peripheral blood. These receptors originate from a man aged 65 to 85 with active COVID-19.

The CDR3 region has the DNA TGTGCCAGCAGCCCAGGGACAGCCTCTAGCACAGATACGCAGTATTTT. Residues: CASSPGTASSTDTQYF. The chain links TRBV11-1 to TRBJ2-3, with TRBD1 matching over 7 bases. The CDR3 has 16 amino acids. Trimming took 5 bases from V and 0 from J; bases not matched to a gene: 8. Germline V gene data show CDR1 as SGHAT and CDR2 as FQDESV (reference sequence).

V usage is TRBV6-6 and J usage is TRBJ2-7; D remains ambiguous. Germline loops: CDR1 MNHNY, CDR2 SVGAGI (reference sequence). V was shortened by 2 bases and J by 2 bases, with 7 bases between the two germline ends. This CDR3 has 13 amino acids. CDR3 bases: TGTGCCAGCAGTTACCCGGGTACCTACGAGCAGTACTTC. The encoded protein is CASSYPGTYEQYF.

This sequence joins TRBV15 and TRBJ2-3; D gene unclear. The CDR3 sequence is 12 residues long. The germline gives CDR1 LNHNV, CDR2 YYDKDF (reference sequence). V dropped 1 base and J dropped 6 bases, with 5 bases sitting between them. The CDR3 here is CATSRGLDTQYF. CDR3 DNA sequence: TGTGCCACCAGCAGAGGACTGGATACGCAGTATTTT.

The J gene is TRBJ1-2, the V gene TRBV19; D is perhaps TRBD1 (5 bases). Trimming shortened V by 7 bases and J by 5 bases, and 17 bases separated the two germline ends. This CDR3 region has 14 residues. Germline CDR1 and CDR2: LNHDA and SQIVND (reference sequence). CDR3 sequence (DNA): TGTGCCAGTATCTCTGAGCAGGGCTATTATGGCTACACCTTC. This translates into CASISEQGYYGYTF.

For the CDR3, the DNA is TGCGCCAGCAGCCTTTCTGGGACAGGGGCTGGAAACACCATATATTTT. It codes for CASSLSGTGAGNTIYF. The chain carries TRBV5-1 and TRBJ1-3; 10 nucleotides match TRBD1. CDR1 is SGHRS and CDR2 is YFSETQ in the germline V gene. The CDR3 is 16 residues long. Trimming removed 4 bases from V and 2 bases from J; junction bases left unmatched: 6.

J is TRBJ1-3 and V is TRBV7-2; D gene ambiguous. V was pared by 4 bases and J by 4 bases, with 8 bases between. The CDR3 contains 13 residues. Looked up from germline, CDR1 is SGHTA and CDR2 is FQGNSA. The DNA of the CDR3 is TGTGCCAGCAGCTCTAAGTCGGGAAACACCATATATTTT. Translating gives CASSSKSGNTIYF. Variable domain in full (rest from reference TRBV7-2 and TRBJ1-3): GAGVSQSPSNKVTEKGKDVELRCDPISGHTALYWYRQSLGQGLEFLIYFQGNSAPDKSGLPSDRFSAERTGGSVSTLTIQRTQQEDSAVYLCASSSKSGNTIYFGEGSWLTVV.

This clone was detected once. The genes are TRBV7-2 and TRBJ2-7; 9 bases map to TRBD1. V trimming: 4 bases; J trimming: 5 bases; junction bases outside the gene matches: 6. Germline CDR1 reads SGHTA; CDR2 reads FQGNSA. The CDR3 has 14 residues. The CDR3 DNA is TGTGCCAGCAGCTCTACAGGGGGCAACCACGAGCAGTACTTC. Encoded protein: CASSSTGGNHEQYF.

The J gene is TRBJ2-1, the V gene TRBV2; D may be TRBD2 (6 bases). Germline V gene lookup returns CDR1 SNHLY and CDR2 FYNNEI. Trimming took off 4 bases at V and 6 bases at J, with 13 bases between the two ends. The CDR3 is 14 residues long. This chain's CDR3 is CASSVSGGSNEQFF. The CDR3 coding sequence is TGTGCCAGCAGTGTGTCCGGGGGTAGCAATGAGCAGTTCTTC.

This clone was detected a few times. The V and J genes are TRBV7-9 and TRBJ1-6; D gene ambiguous. The CDR3 length is 13 residues. Germline V CDR1 and CDR2: SEHNR, FQNEAQ (reference sequence). V was pared by 5 bases and J by 5 bases, with 7 bases between. CDR3 DNA sequence: TGTGCCAGCAGCAACAGCAATAATTCACCCCTCCACTTT. This codes for CASSNSNNSPLHF. Based on the CDR3 plus reference TRBV7-9 and TRBJ1-6, the full variable domain is DTGVSQNPRHKITKRGQNVTFRCDPISEHNRLYWYRQTLGQGPEFLTYFQNEAQLEKSRLLSDRFSAERPKGSFSTLEIQRTEQGDSAMYLCASSNSNNSPLHFGNGTRLTVT.

The chain couples TRBV21-1 to TRBJ2-2; the table names TRBD1, a call not compared with the DNA. TRBV21-1 is labeled a pseudogene. The CDR3 loop spans 17 amino acids. CDR3 sequence: CASSKSSPGPNTGELFF. DNA for the CDR3: TGTGCCAGCAGCAAGAGTTCTCCAGGTCCGAACACCGGGGAGCTGTTTTTT.

The V gene is TRBV4-3, the J gene TRBJ2-2; D gene ambiguous. The CDR3 consists of 15 residues. Between the trimmed V and J ends, which lost 4 bases and 3 bases, there was a span of 12 bases. The V gene's germline CDR1 is LGHNA and CDR2 YSLEER. In nucleotides, the CDR3 is TGCGCCAGCAGCCTCGGGTCAGTGGACACCGGGGAGCTGTTTTTT. Its protein is CASSLGSVDTGELFF.

This chain joins TRBV6-8 and TRBJ1-1; no reliable D call. The CDR3 contains 10 residues. Per the germline V gene, CDR1 is MNHGY and CDR2 is SAAAGT. Trimming shortened V by 10 bases and J by 8 bases, and 11 bases separated the two germline ends. The CDR3 here is CANMPLEAFF. CDR3 bases: TGTGCCAACATGCCCCTCGAAGCTTTCTTT.

This clone was seen only a few times. At one end the junction does not follow the germline gene, possibly because of a read error. The chain carries TRBV4-1 and TRBJ2-1, with 10 bases identical to TRBD1. This CDR3 spans 18 amino acids. Germline V gives CDR1 MGHRA, CDR2 YSYEKL. The CDR3: CASSQGYSDRGPYDEQFF. In nucleotides, the CDR3 is TGCGCCAGCAGCCAAGGATATAGCGACAGGGGGCCCTACGATGAGCAGTTCTTC.

This chain links TRBV7-2 with TRBJ2-7, with a tentative D call TRBD2 (5 bases). Trimming pared 3 bases from V and 0 bases from J, leaving 12 bases between. The CDR3 runs 15 residues. The germline V gene encodes CDR1 SGHTA and CDR2 FQGNSA. CDR3 nucleotide sequence: TGTGCCAGCAGCTTGGACGGGGTGAGCTCCTACGAGCAGTACTTC. Protein: CASSLDGVSSYEQYF.

The J gene is TRBJ2-7, the V gene TRBV11-2, with D possibly TRBD1 on 6 matching bases. Trimming took 8 bases from V and 3 from J, leaving 11 bases between them. CDR1 is SGHAT, CDR2 FQNNGV, per germline. This CDR3 is built from 12 residues. CDR3 bases: TGTGCCAGCCAGGGGAATTACTACGAGCAGTACTTC. It translates to CASQGNYYEQYF.

The J gene is TRBJ1-3, the V gene TRBV6-1; D is unresolved. From germline, CDR1 is MNHNS and CDR2 SASEGT. V was clipped by 2 bases and J by 0 bases, with 5 bases between them. The CDR3 runs to 14 residues. As DNA, the CDR3 is TGTGCCAGCAGTGAAAAGAGCTCTGGAAACACCATATATTTT. This gives the protein CASSEKSSGNTIYF.

The rearrangement uses TRBV4-2 and TRBJ2-2; TRBD1 matches at 8 bases. From germline, CDR1 is LGHNA and CDR2 YNFKEQ. The CDR3 is 15 residues long. Losses at the gene ends were 4 bases for V and 5 bases for J; bases not matched to a gene: 6. The CDR3 region is CASSRTGGQTGELFF. The CDR3, as DNA: TGTGCCAGCAGCCGTACAGGGGGTCAAACCGGGGAGCTGTTTTTT.

The rearrangement uses TRBV13 and TRBJ2-3; D not resolved. CDR3 length: 15 amino acids. V was trimmed by 5 bases and J by 6 bases, leaving 18 bases between them. Germline CDR1 and CDR2: PRHDT and FYEKMQ (reference sequence). The DNA of the CDR3 is TGTGCCAGCAGCGCCGAACTACAACCGTTTGATACGCAGTATTTT. Its protein is CASSAELQPFDTQYF.

V usage is TRBV4-2 and J usage is TRBJ2-4, with 8 bases that match TRBD2. Per the germline V gene, CDR1 is LGHNA and CDR2 is YNFKEQ. The trim removed 0 bases at V and 9 bases at J, leaving 7 bases unmatched. CDR3 length: 15 residues. This CDR3 is CASSQETGTRGIQYF. CDR3 bases: TGTGCCAGCAGCCAAGAAACCGGGACTAGAGGCATTCAGTACTTC.

The chain is built from TRBV5-6 and TRBJ2-3; unclear D gene. Germline CDR1 is SGHDT and CDR2 is YYEEEE. The ends were cut back, 2 bases at V and 5 bases at J, with 12 bases in the middle. This CDR3 is 14 amino acids long. The CDR3 is CASSLISVVDTQYF. CDR3 nucleotide sequence: TGTGCCAGCAGCTTAATCTCGGTCGTAGATACGCAGTATTTT.

The CDR3 sequence: CASTSFWAGSEAFF. In DNA, the CDR3 is TGTGCCAGCACCTCTTTTTGGGCAGGGTCTGAAGCTTTCTTT. The chain combines TRBV6-5 with TRBJ1-1; D possibly corresponds to TRBD1 (5 bases). From germline, CDR1 is MNHEY and CDR2 SVGAGI. The germline V and J ends were trimmed by 7 bases and 6 bases, with 18 bases remaining between them. This CDR3 has 14 amino acids.

J is TRBJ2-1 and V is TRBV4-3; 8 positions match TRBD2. CDR1 is LGHNA and CDR2 is YSLEER in the germline V gene. This CDR3 comprises 17 residues. V gave up 0 bases and J gave up 4 bases; unmatched junction bases: 8. CDR3 in DNA: TGCGCCAGCAGCCAAGATCGTCGGGGGGGCAATTACAATGAGCAGTTCTTC. Protein sequence: CASSQDRRGGNYNEQFF.

The rearrangement uses TRBV5-1 and TRBJ2-4; TRBD2 matches 11 bases. There are 17 residues in the CDR3. Germline V lookup: CDR1 SGHRS, CDR2 YFSETQ. The ends lost 5 bases at V and 3 bases at J; junction bases unmatched: 10. The CDR3 sequence: CASSFPLAGGGKNIQYF. DNA of the CDR3: TGCGCCAGCAGTTTCCCGCTAGCGGGGGGTGGCAAAAACATTCAGTACTTC.

CDR3 sequence (DNA): TGTGCCAGCAACCCATCCGGAACGGGTCAGCCCCAGCATTTT. It translates to CASNPSGTGQPQHF. The J gene is TRBJ1-5, the V gene TRBV5-8; D remains unclear. CDR1 and CDR2 from the germline V gene are SGHTS and YDEGEE. The V gene lost 6 bases and the J gene lost 6 bases, with 16 bases spanning the gap. The CDR3 runs to 14 residues.

The table lists this clone with a few counts. This sequence joins TRBV5-5 and TRBJ1-5; maybe TRBD1 (5 bases). V lost 4 bases and J 3 bases, leaving 20 bases between the germline ends. Germline V gene sequence: CDR1 SGHKS, CDR2 YYEKEE (reference sequence). The CDR3 is 17 residues long. CDR3 loop: CASSPSPGTHNNQPQHF. For the CDR3, the DNA is TGTGCCAGCAGCCCCTCCCCCGGGACTCACAACAATCAGCCCCAGCATTTT.

This chain joins TRBV4-1 and TRBJ2-1; 11 positions agree with TRBD2. CDR1 is MGHRA, CDR2 YSYEKL, per germline. The CDR3 loop spans 20 amino acids. Trimming removed 1 base from V and 2 bases from J; junction bases left unmatched: 13. As DNA, the CDR3 is TGCGCCAGCAGCCAAGGTGGGCCTAGCGGGGGGCCCTTCCCCTACAATGAGCAGTTCTTC. This gives the protein CASSQGGPSGGPFPYNEQFF.